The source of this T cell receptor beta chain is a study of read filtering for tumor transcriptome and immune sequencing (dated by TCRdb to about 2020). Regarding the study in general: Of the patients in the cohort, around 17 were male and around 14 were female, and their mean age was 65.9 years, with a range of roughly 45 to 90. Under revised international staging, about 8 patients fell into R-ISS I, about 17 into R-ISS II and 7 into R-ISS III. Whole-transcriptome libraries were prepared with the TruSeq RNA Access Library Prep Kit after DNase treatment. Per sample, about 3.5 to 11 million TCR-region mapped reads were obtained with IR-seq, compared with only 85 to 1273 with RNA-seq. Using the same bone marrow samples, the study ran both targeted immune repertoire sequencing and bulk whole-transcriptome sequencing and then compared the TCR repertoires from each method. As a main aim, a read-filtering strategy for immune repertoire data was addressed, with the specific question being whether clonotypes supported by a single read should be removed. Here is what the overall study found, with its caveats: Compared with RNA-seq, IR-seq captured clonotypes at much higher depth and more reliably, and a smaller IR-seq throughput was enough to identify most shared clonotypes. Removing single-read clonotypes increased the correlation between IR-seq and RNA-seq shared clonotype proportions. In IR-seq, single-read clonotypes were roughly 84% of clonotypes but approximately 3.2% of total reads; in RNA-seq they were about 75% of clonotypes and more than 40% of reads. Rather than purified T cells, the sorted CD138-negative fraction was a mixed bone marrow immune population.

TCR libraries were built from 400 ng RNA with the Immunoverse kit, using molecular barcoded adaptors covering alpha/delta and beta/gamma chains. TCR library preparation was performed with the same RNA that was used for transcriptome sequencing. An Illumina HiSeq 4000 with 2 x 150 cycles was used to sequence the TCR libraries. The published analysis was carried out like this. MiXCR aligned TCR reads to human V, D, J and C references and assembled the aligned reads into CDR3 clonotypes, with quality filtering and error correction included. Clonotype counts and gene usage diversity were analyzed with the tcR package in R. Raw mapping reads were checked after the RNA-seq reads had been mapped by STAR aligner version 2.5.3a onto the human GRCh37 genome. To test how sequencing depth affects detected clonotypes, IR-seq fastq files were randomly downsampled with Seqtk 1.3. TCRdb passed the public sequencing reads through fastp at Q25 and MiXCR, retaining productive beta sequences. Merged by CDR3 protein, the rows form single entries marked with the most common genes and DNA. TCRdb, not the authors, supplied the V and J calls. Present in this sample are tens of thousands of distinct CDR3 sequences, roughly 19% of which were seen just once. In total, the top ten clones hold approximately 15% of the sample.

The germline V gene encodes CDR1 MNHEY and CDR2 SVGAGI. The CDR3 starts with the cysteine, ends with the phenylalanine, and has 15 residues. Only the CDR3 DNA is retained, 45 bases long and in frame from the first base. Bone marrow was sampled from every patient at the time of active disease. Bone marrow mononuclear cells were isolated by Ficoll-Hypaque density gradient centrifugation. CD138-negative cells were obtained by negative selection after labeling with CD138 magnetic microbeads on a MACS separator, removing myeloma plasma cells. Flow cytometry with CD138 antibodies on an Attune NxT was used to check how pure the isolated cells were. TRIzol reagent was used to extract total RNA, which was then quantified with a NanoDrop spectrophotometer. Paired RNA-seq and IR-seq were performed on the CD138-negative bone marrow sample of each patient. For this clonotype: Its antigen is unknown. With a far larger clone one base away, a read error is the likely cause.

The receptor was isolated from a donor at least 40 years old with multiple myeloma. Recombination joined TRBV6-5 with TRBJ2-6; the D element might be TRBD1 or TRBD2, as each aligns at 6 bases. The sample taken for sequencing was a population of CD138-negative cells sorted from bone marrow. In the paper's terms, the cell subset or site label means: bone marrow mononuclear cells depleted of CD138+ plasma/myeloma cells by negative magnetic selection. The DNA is TGTGCCAGCAGCCAAGGGGGGACTGGGGTCAACGTCCTGACTTTC. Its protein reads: CASSQGGTGVNVLTF.